Listed below are T cell receptor beta chains from one sample, sequenced in a study of T cell changes during pregnancy in multiple sclerosis. Here immunoSEQ multiplex PCR was the method, and the copy in TCRdb shows in-frame clones only, minus some. The table shows fewer than 35,000 clones, with 75% to 95% occurring only once. The specimen comprised CD8+ T cells from peripheral blood mononuclear cells, sampled in the second trimester of pregnancy. These receptors were collected from a female donor with multiple sclerosis, enrolled in a pregnancy study. Each CDR3 is given with its conserved first and last residue. Each record gives: V gene, D gene, J gene, CDR3 protein. The D gene is left open where the match is weak.

TRBV5-1,TRBD1,TRBJ1-1,CASSLGQGGFSTEAFF
TRBV5-4,NA,TRBJ2-2,CASSLRGTRYTGELFF
TRBV6-5,NA,TRBJ1-1,CASSSGQPNPTEAFF
TRBV6-4,NA,TRBJ2-7,CASSERFYEQYF
TRBV4-1,NA,TRBJ2-2,CASSQVVSGELFF
TRBV4-1,NA,TRBJ1-1,CASSQSLGVGTEAFF
TRBV13,NA,TRBJ2-3,CASSPKKTSTDTQYF
TRBV7-9,NA,TRBJ1-2,CASSPTGIHYGYTF
TRBV6-4,NA,TRBJ2-2,CASSDGSTGELFF
TRBV11-1,NA,TRBJ1-2,CASSLIPESYGYTF
TRBV6-6,TRBD2,TRBJ2-7,CASSYSFSAGAGEQYF
TRBV14,NA,TRBJ2-7,CASSQDMAGTYEQYF
TRBV27,NA,TRBJ2-7,CASSSSSYEQYF
TRBV2,TRBD2,TRBJ2-1,CASGAGGSYNEQFF
TRBV5-1,NA,NA,CASSLSTGWLYEQYF